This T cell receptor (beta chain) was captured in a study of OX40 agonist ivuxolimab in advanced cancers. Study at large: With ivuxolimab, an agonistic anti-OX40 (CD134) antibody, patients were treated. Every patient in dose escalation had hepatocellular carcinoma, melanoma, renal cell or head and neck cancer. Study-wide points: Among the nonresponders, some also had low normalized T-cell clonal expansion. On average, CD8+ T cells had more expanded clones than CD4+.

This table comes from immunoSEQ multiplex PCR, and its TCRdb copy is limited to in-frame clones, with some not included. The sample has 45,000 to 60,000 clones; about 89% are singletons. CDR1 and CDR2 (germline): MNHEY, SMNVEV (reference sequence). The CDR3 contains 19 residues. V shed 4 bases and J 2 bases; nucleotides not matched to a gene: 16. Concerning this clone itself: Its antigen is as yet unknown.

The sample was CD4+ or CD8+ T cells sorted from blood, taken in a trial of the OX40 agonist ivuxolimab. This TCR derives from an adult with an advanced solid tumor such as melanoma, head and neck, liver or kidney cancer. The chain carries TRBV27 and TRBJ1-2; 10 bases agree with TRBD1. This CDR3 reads CASSSSHRLDRGQNYGYTF. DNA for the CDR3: TGTGCCAGCAGTTCCTCCCACCGACTCGACAGGGGGCAAAACTATGGCTACACCTTC.